The clone carrying this T cell receptor (beta chain) was recorded only once. This sample stems from a study of blood T cell repertoires in COVID-19. On the study more broadly: The United States, Italy and Spain were the sources of the acute and convalescent COVID-19 samples.

The germline V gene has CDR1 GTSNPN and CDR2 SVGIG (reference sequence). The CDR3 runs 13 residues. Trimming took 3 bases from V and 6 from J; bases not matched to a gene: 5. The Seattle patients joined while their infection was active and were tracked longitudinally afterward. This table comes from immunoSEQ multiplex PCR, and its TCRdb copy is limited to in-frame clones, with some not included. The table has approximately 270,000 clones, approximately 88% seen once; the top ten hold about 6.7%. The sequencing sample was made of peripheral blood. The sequence came from a woman in her 30s with COVID-19, enrolled during active disease. The chain carries TRBV30 and TRBJ1-2, with TRBD1 identical over 9 bases. The CDR3 reads CAWRQDRGDGYTF. The CDR3 coding sequence is TGTGCCTGGAGACAGGACAGGGGTGATGGCTACACCTTC.